This T cell receptor (beta chain) was identified during a study of intratumoral heterogeneity in liver cancer. A note on the overall study: Across the full roughly 14-patient cohort, most patients were male and the median age was almost 65 years. The study combined RNA-seq, DNA sequencing, TCR-seq and SNP array data from multiple regions of hepatocellular carcinoma specimens to study intratumor heterogeneity. The full cohort included 65 to 75 multiregional samples from around 14 HCC patients, consisting of around 51 tumoral regions and roughly 20 adjacent nontumoral regions.

Study-wide findings and limitations: In every sequenced patient, tumor region b showed significantly fewer unique T-cell clonal expansions than tumor region a. TCR sequencing was reported to confirm the RNA-seq-based estimates of regional differences in tumor-infiltrating lymphocyte burden. Overall T cell clonality did not differ significantly between tumor regions within either sequenced patient. The authors acknowledged a relatively low patient number and under-sampled tumor-infiltrating lymphocyte representation as limitations.

The H label marked samples taken from distinct, geographically separated regions of the hepatocellular carcinoma nodule. Every patient had early-stage hepatocellular carcinoma and received no therapy prior to surgical resection. The sampled areas showed no macroscopic signs of necrosis or hemorrhage. Multiple regions from two patients underwent TCR sequencing (ImmunoSeq). Frozen resection tissue samples were collected at least 1 cm apart from each other. Genomic DNA was isolated from bulk tissue with the DNeasy blood and tissue kit. From the cysteine through the phenylalanine, the CDR3 covers 16 amino acids. This entry keeps only the CDR3 DNA: 48 bases, framed from base 1. Unmatched junction bases come to 16, with V trimmed by 4 bases and J by 12 bases. The germline V gene (reference sequence) supplies CDR1 SGHNT and CDR2 YYREEE. Using the immunoSEQ assay, the TCR beta chain CDR3 regions were sequenced from genomic DNA. Rearranged VDJ segments were amplified with primers that anneal to V and J segments. The paper's data handling went like this. Clonality and richness metrics were computed with the ImmunoSeq Analyzer software. Fisher's exact test, supplemented by a beta-binomial method for added stringency, was applied to identify differentially abundant clones between regions. TCRdb took over this immuneACCESS table, retaining in-frame rearrangements with V and J assigned. Such tables are incomplete; in checked studies, under half of the missing clones stem from an unresolved V gene, and the remainder is unexplained. Clone size and V and J calls were adopted from that table, with D and trimming inferred from the DNA. The sample table shows a few thousand clones, and about two thirds are seen once. 45% of the sample lies in the top ten.

In the case of this clone: The antigen it recognizes is unknown. Base qualities are not provided; no much larger clone lies one nucleotide away.

This TCR derives from a woman between 70 and 85 years old with hepatocellular carcinoma. The chain is assembled from TRBV5-4 and TRBJ2-1; 10 central bases correspond to TRBD1. Sample: tumor tissue, taken before any cancer treatment. The nucleotide sequence is TGTGCCAGCAGCACCCGACAGGGGGCCTCCCTTAGTCGGCAGTTCTTC. This is translated as CASSTRQGASLSRQFF.